The TCR beta chain described here comes from a study of blood T cell repertoires in COVID-19. Trimming shortened V by 3 bases and J by 0 bases, and 12 bases separated the two germline ends. Germline-derived CDR1 and CDR2 are SGDLS and YYNGEE. This CDR3 has 16 amino acids. Authors' data handling: Amplification from reference gene primers served as the basis for estimated nucleated cell counts. Profiling relied on immunoSEQ multiplex PCR, and the TCRdb table lists in-frame clones only, not all of them. V and J calls and clone size are given by that table; D and trimming were obtained from the DNA. The sample lists 200,000 to 300,000 clones; approximately 88% were seen once.

Sequencing was performed on peripheral blood. The TCR was taken from a woman between 25 and 40 years old with acute or convalescent COVID-19. The J gene is TRBJ2-2, the V gene TRBV9; D uncertain. In nucleotides, the CDR3 is TGTGCCAGCAGCGCCTCTAACTTCGCGAACACCGGGGAGCTGTTTTTT. The encoded protein is CASSASNFANTGELFF.